Listed below are T cell receptor beta chains from one sample, sequenced in a study of siplizumab effects on memory and regulatory T cells. The table came from immunoSEQ multiplex PCR; TCRdb's copy has only in-frame clones and leaves some out. In the table there are approximately 50,000 clones, over 90% of which are singletons. The sample consisted of CD8+ T cells sorted from blood. The receptors stem from a human donor in good health. The CDR3 runs from the conserved cysteine through the conserved F or W. The D gene is left open where the match is weak. The size entry is marked missing in some rows and otherwise reads once, few, many or a size class.

>.|.|TRBJ2-1|TRBV7-9
TGTGCCAGCAATAGGGGCGGGTCAGGGTATAATGAGCAGTTCTTC
CASNRGGSGYNEQFF
>TRBD2|.|TRBJ2-1|TRBV27
TGTGCCAGCAGTTCCGCGGGACTAGCGGCCTACAATGAGCAGTTCTTC
CASSSAGLAAYNEQFF
>TRBD1|.|TRBJ2-1|TRBV11-2
TGTGCCAGCAGCTTAGGCGGGACAGGGGCCTTGAATGAGCAGTTCTTC
CASSLGGTGALNEQFF
>.|.|TRBJ1-2|TRBV27
TGTGCCAGCAGTTTGGGCAGGTTCTATGGCTACACCTTC
CASSLGRFYGYTF
>TRBD2|.|TRBJ2-7|TRBV4-1
TGCGCCAGCAGCCAAGATCCCGGACTAGCCATCCCCGAGCAGTACTTC
CASSQDPGLAIPEQYF
>.|.|TRBJ2-7|TRBV21-1
TGTGCCAGCAGCAATTCCAGGGCGCACGAGCAGTACTTC
CASSNSRAHEQYF
>TRBD2|.|TRBJ2-7|TRBV25-1
TGTGCCAGCAGTGAATATAGTCCTAGCGGTAACTCCTACGAGCAGTACTTC
CASSEYSPSGNSYEQYF
>.|once|TRBJ1-5|TRBV4-1
TGCGCCAGCAGCCACCTAGGGGGAGTTCAGCCCCAGCATTTT
CASSHLGGVQPQHF
>.|.|TRBJ2-7|TRBV9
TGTGCCAGCAGCGTAGAATCAGGGAGCTCCTACGAGCAGTACTTC
CASSVESGSSYEQYF
>.|.|TRBJ2-1|TRBV28
TGTGCCAGCACCGCCGGGGTCGGTTTTGCCAATGAGCAGTTCTTC
CASTAGVGFANEQFF